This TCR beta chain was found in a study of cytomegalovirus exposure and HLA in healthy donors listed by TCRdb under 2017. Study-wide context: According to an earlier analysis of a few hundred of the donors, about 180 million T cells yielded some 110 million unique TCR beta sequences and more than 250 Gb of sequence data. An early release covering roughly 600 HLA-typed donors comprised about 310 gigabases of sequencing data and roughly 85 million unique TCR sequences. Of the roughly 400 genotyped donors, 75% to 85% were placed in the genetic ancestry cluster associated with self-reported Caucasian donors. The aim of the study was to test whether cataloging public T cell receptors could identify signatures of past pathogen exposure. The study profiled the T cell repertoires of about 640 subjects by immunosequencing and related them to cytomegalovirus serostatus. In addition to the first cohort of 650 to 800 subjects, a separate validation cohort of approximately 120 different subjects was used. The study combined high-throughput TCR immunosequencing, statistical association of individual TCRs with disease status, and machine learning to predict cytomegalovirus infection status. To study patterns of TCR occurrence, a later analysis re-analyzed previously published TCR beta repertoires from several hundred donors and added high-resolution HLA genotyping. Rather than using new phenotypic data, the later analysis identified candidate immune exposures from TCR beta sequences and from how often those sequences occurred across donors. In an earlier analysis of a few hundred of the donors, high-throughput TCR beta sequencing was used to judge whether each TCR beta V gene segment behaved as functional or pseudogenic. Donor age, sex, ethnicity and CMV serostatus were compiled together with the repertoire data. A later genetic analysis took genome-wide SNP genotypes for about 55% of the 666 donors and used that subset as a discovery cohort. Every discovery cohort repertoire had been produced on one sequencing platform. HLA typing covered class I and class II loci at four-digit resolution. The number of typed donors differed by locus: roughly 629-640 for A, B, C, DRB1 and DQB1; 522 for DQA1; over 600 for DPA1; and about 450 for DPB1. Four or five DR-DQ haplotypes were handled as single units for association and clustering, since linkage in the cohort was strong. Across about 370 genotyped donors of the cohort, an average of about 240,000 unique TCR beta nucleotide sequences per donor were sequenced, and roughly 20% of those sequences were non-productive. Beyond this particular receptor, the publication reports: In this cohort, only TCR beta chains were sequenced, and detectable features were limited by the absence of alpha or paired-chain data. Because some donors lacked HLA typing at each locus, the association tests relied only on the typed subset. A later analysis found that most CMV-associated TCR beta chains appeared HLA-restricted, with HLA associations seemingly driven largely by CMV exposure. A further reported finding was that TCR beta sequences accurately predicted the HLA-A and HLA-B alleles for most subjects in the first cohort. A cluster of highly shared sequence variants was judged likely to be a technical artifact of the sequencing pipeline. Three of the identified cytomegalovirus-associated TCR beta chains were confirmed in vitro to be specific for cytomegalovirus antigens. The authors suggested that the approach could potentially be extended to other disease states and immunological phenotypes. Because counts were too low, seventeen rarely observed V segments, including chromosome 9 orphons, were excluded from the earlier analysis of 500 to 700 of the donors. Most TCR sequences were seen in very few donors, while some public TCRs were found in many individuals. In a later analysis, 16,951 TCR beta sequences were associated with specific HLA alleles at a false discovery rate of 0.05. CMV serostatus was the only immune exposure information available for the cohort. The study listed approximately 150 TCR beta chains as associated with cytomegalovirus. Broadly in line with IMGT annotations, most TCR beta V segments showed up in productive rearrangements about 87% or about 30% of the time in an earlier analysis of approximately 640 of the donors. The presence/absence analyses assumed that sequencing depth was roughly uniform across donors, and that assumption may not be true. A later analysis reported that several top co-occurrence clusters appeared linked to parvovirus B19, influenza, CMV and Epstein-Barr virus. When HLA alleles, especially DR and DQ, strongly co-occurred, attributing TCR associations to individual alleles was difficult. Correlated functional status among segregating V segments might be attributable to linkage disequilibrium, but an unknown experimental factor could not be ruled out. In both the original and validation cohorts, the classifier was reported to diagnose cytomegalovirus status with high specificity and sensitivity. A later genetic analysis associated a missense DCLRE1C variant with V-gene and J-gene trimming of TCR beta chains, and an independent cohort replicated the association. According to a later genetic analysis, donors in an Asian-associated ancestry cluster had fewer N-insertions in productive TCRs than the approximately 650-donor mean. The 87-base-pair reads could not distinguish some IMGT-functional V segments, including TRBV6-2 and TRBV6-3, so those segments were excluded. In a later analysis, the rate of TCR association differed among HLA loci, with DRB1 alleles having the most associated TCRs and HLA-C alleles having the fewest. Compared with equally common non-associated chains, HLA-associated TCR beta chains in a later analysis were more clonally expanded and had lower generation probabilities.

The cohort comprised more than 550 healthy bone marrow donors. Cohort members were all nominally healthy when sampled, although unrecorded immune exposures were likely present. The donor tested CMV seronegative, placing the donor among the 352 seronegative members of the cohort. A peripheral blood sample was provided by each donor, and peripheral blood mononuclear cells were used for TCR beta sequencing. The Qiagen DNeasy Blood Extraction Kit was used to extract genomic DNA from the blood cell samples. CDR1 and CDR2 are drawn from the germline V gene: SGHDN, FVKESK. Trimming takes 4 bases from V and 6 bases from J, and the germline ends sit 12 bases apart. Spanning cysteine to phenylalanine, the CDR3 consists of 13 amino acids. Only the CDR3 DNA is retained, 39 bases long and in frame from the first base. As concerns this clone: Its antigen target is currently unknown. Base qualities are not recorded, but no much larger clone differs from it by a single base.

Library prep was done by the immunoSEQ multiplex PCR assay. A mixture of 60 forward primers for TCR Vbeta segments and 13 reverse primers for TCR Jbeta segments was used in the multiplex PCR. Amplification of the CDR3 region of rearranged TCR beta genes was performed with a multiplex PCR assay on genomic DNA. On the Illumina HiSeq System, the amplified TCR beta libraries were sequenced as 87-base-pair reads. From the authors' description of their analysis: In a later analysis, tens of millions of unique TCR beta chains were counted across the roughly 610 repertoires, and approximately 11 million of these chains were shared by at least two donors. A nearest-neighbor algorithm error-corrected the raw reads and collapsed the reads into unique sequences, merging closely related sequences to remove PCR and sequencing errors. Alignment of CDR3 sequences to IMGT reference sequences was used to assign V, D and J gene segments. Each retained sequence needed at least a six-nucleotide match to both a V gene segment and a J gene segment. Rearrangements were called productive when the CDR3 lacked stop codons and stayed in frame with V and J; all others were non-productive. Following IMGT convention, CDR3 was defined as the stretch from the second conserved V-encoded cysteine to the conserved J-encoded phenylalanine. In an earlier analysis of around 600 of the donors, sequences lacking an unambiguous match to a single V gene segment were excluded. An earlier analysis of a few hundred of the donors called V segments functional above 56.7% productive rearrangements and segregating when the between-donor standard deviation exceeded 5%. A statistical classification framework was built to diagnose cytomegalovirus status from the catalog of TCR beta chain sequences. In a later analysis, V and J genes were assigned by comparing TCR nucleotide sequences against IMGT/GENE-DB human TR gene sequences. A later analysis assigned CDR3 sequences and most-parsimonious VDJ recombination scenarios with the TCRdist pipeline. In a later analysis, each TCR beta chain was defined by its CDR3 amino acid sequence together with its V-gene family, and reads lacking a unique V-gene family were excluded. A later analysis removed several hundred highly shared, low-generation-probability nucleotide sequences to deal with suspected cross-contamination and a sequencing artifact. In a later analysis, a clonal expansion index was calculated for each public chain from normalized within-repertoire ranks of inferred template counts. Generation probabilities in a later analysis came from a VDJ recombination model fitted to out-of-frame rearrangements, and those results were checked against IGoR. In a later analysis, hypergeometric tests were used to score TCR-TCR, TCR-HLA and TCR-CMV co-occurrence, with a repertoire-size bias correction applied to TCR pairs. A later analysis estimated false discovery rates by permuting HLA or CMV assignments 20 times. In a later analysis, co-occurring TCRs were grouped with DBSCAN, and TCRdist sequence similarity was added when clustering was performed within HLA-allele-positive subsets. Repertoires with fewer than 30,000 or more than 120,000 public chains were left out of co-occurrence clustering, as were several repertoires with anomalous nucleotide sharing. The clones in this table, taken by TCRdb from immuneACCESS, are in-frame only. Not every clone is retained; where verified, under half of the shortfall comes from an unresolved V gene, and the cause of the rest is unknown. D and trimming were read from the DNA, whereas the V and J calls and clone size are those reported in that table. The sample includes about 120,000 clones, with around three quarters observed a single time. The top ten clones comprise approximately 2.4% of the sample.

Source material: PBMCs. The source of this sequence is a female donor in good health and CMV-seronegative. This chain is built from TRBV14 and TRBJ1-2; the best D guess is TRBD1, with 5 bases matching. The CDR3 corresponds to CASSRGGLDGYTF. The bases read TGTGCCAGCAGCCGGGGGGGTTTGGATGGCTACACCTTC. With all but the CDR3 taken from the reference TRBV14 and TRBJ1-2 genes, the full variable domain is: EAGVTQFPSHSVIEKGQTVTLRCDPISGHDNLYWYRRVMGKEIKFLLHFVKESKQDESGMPNNRFLAERTGGTYSTLKVQPAELEDSGVYFCASSRGGLDGYTFGSGTRLTVV.